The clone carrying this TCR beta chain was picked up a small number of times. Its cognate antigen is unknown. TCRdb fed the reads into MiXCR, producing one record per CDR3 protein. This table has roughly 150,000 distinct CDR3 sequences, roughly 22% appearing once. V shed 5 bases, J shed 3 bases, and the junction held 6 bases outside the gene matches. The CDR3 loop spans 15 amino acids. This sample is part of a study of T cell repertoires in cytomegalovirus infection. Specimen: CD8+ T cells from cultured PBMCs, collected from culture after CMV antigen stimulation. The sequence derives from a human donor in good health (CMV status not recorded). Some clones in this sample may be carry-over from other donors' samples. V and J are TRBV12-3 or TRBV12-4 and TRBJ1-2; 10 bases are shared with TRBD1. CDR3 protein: CASSPGQGSYYGYTF. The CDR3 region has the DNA TGTGCCAGCAGTCCGGGACAGGGGAGCTACTATGGCTACACCTTC.